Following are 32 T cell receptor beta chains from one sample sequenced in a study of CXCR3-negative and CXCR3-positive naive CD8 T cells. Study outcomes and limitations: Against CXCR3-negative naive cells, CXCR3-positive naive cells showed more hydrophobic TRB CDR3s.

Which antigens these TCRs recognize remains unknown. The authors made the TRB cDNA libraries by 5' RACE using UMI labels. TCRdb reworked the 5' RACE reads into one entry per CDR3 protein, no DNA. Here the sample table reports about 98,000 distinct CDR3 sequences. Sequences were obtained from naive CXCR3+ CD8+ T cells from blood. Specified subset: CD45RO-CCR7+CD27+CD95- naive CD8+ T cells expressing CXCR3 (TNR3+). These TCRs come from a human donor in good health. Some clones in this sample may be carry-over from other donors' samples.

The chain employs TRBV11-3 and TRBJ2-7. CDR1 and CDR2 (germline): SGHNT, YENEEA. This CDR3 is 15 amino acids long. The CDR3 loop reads CASSRDETYWYEQYF. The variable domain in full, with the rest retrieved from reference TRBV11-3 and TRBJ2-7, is EAGVVQSPRYKIIEKKQPVAFWCNPISGHNTLYWYLQNLGQGPELLIRYENEEAVDDSQLPKDRFSAERLKGVDSTLKIQPAELGDSAVYLCASSRDETYWYEQYFGPGTRLTVT.

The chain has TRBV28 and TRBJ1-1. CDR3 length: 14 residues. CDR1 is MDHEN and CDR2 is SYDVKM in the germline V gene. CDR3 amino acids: CASSSLGRDTEAFF.

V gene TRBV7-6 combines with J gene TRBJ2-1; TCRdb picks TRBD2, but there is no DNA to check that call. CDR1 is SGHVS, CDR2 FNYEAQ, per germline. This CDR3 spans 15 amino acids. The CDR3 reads CASSPGLAGAREQFF.

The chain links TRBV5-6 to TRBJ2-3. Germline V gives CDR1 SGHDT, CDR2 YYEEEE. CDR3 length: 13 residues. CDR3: CASSFWGTDTQYF.

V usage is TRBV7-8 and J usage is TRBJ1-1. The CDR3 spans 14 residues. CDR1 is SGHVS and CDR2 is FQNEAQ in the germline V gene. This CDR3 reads CASSLEADTIEAFF. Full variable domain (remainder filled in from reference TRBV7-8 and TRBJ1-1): GAGVSQSPRYKVAKRGQDVALRCDPISGHVSLFWYQQALGQGPEFLTYFQNEAQLDKSGLPSDRFFAERPEGSVSTLKIQRTQQEDSAVYLCASSLEADTIEAFFGQGTRLTVV.

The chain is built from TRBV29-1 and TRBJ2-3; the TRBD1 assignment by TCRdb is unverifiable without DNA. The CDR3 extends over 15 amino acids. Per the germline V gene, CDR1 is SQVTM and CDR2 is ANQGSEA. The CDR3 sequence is CSVEDLAGGRDTQYF.

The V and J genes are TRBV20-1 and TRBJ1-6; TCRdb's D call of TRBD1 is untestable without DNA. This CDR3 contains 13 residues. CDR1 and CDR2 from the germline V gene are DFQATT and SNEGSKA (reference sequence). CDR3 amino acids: CSAPDRENSPLHF.

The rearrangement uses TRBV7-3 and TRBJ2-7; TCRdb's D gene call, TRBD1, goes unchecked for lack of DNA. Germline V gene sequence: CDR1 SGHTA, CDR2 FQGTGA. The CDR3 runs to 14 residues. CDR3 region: CASSVTTGAYEQYF. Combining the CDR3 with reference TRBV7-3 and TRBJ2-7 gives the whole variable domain GAGVSQTPSNKVTEKGKYVELRCDPISGHTALYWYRQSLGQGPEFLIYFQGTGAADDSGLPNDRFFAVRPEGSVSTLKIQRTERGDSAVYLCASSVTTGAYEQYFGPGTRLTVT.

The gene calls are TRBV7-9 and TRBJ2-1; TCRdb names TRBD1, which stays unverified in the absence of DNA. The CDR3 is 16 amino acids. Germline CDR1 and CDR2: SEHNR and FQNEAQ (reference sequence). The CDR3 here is CASSLIGTEGKGEQFF. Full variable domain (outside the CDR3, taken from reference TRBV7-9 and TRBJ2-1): DTGVSQNPRHKITKRGQNVTFRCDPISEHNRLYWYRQTLGQGPEFLTYFQNEAQLEKSRLLSDRFSAERPKGSFSTLEIQRTEQGDSAMYLCASSLIGTEGKGEQFFGPGTRLTVL.

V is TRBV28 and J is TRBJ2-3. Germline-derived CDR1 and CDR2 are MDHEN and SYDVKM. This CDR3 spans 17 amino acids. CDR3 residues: CASSFGSGYSPTDTQYF. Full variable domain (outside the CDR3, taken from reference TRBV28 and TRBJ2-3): DVKVTQSSRYLVKRTGEKVFLECVQDMDHENMFWYRQDPGLGLRLIYFSYDVKMKEKGDIPEGYSVSREKKERFSLILESASTNQTSMYLCASSFGSGYSPTDTQYFGPGTRLTVL.

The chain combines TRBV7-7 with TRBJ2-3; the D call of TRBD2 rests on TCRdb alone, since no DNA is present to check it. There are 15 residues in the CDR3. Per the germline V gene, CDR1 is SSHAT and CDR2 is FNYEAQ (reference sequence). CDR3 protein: CASSRTSAYTDTQYF.

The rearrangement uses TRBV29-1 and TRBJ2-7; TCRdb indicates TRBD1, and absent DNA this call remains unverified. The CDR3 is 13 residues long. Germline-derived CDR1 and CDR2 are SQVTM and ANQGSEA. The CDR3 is CSTKTGGTYEQYF.

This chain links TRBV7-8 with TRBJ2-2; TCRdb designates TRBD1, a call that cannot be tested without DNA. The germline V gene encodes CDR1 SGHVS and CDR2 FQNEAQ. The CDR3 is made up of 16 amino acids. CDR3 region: CASSQIQWTGPGELFF. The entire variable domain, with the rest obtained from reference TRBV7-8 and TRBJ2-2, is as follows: GAGVSQSPRYKVAKRGQDVALRCDPISGHVSLFWYQQALGQGPEFLTYFQNEAQLDKSGLPSDRFFAERPEGSVSTLKIQRTQQEDSAVYLCASSQIQWTGPGELFFGEGSRLTVL.

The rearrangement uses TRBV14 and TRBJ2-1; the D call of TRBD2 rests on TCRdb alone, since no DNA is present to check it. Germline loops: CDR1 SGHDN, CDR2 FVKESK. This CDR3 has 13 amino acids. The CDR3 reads CASSQGGYNEQFF.

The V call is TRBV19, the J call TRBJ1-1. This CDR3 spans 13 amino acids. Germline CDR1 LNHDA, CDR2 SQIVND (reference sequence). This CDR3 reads CASSTGVNTEAFF.

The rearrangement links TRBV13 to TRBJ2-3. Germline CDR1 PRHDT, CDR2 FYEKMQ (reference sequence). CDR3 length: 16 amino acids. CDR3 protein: CASSADGGLNTDTQYF.

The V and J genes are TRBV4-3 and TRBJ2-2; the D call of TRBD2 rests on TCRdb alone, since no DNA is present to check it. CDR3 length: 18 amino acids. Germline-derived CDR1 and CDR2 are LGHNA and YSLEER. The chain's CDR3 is CASSPSWLAGTNTGELFF.

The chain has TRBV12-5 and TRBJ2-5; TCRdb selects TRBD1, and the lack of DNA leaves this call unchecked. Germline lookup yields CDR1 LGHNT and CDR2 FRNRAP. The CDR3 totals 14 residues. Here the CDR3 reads CASGLAAGEETQYF.

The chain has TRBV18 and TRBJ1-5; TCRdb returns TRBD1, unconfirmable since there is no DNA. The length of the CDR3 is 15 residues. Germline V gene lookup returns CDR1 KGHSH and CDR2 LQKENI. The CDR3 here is CASSPRTGGHQPQHF.

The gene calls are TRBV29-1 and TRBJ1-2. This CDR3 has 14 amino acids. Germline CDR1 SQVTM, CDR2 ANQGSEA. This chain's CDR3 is CSVEEGGPNYGYTF.

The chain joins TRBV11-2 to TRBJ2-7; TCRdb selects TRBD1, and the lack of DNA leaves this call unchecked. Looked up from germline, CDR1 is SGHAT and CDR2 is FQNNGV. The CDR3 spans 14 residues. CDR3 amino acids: CASSLQGISYEQYF.

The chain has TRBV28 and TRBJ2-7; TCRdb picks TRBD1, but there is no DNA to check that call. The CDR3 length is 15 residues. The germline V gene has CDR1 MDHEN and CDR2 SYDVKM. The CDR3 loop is CAGSLGTGTSYEQYF.

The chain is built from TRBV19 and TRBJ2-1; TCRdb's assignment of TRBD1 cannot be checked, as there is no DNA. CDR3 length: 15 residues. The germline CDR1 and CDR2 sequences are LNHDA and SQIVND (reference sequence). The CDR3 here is CASTEGQGVYNEQFF.

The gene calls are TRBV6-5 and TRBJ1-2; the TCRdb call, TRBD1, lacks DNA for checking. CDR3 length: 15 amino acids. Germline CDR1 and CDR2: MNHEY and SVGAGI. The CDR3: CASSYEQGLNYGYTF.

CDR3 residues: CASSSRGSGGDHNEQFF. The chain links TRBV11-2 to TRBJ2-1; the TRBD2 assignment by TCRdb is unverifiable without DNA. Germline loops: CDR1 SGHAT, CDR2 FQNNGV. The CDR3 length is 17 residues.

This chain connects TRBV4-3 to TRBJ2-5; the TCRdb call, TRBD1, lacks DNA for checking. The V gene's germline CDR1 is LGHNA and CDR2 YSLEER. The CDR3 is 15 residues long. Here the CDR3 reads CASSQGAGVAETQYF.

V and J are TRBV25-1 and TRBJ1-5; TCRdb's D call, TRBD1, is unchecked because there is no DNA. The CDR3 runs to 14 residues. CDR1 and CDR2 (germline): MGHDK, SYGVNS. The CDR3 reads CASSDPGQYQPQHF.

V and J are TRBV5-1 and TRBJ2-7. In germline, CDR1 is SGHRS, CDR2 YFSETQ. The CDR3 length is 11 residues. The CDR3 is CASSNAYEQYF.

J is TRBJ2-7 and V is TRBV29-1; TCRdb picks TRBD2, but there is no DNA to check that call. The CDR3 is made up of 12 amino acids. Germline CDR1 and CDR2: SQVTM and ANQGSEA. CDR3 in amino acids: CSALAAENEQYF.

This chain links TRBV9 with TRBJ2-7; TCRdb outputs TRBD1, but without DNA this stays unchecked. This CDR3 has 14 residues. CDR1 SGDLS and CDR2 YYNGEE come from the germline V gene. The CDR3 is CASSADRRPYEQYF.

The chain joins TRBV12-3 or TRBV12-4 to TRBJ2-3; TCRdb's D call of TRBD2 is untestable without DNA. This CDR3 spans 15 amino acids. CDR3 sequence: CASEGLGGSADTQYF.

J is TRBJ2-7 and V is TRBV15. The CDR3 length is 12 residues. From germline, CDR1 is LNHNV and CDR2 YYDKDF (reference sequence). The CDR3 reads CATSTEAYEQYF.